Listed here is a single T cell receptor beta chain. Its specificity is unknown. The sample belongs to a study of coeliac disease. Turning to the study itself: Coeliac patients had newly diagnosed active disease, refractory type I disease, or gluten-free diet control.

The V gene lost 0 bases and the J gene lost 9 bases, with 11 bases spanning the gap. This CDR3 has 14 amino acids. Germline loops: CDR1 MGHRA, CDR2 YSYEKL. Cells were frozen in aliquots of roughly 500,000, and one aliquot per fraction was sequenced. Study-level findings and limits: In active celiac disease, intraepithelial and lamina propria TRB and TRG repertoires were less clonal than controls.

Data came from immunoSEQ multiplex PCR; TCRdb stores just in-frame clones and leaves some out. This table has a few thousand clones, 66% appearing once. This chain joins TRBV4-1 and TRBJ2-2; the D gene is possibly TRBD1 (5 bases). This sequence was found in a woman under 30 with active celiac disease. The sequenced sample was intraepithelial lymphocytes from the gut. The CDR3 DNA is TGCGCCAGCAGCCAAGACAGGGCAGATCGGGAGCTGTTTTTT. Residues: CASSQDRADRELFF.